The source of this T cell receptor (beta chain) is a study of T cell responses to AZD1222 COVID-19 vaccine. The study's findings and limits: Close to half of all spike-specific TCRs reportedly target regions of the variants that are unmutated. Researchers took repertoire samples only after the peak T cell response had come. Donors, mostly white British, included more females; clonal diversity was possibly underestimated.

As to this clone: Its antigen is unidentified.

The CDR3 is 11 residues long. The V end lost 4 bases, the J end lost 5 bases, and 5 bases lay between the germline ends. Per germline, CDR1 SGHDN and CDR2 FVKESK. The repertoire was sequenced with immunoSEQ multiplex PCR; TCRdb's copy has only in-frame clones and lacks some. The sample has about 180,000 clones, around 88% seen once. The J gene is TRBJ1-2, the V gene TRBV14; D may be TRBD1 (5 bases). This sequence originates from an adult in good health. The sample here was peripheral blood, taken on day 0 of AZD1222 vaccination. CDR3: CASSRGYGYTF. CDR3 nucleotide sequence: TGTGCCAGCAGCCGGGGGTATGGCTACACCTTC.